This is a list of T cell receptor beta chains from one sample in a study of shared clonotypes between healthy human individuals. TCRdb's copy holds only in-frame clones and misses some; the assay was immunoSEQ multiplex PCR. The data show roughly 530,000 clones, 90% to 97% seen once. Sequenced sample: naive CD4+ T cells sorted from blood. These receptors were taken from a woman in her 30s in good health. The CDR3 runs from the conserved cysteine through the conserved F or W. The D gene is left open where the match is weak. Only part of the rows carry a size: once, few, many, or a class if the clone is expanded.

TRBJ1-5 | . | . | TRBV11-3 | CASSLAPVAQPQHF | TGTGCCAGCAGCTTAGCTCCGGTGGCTCAGCCCCAGCATTTT
TRBJ2-7 | . | TRBD1 | TRBV9 | CASSVEGAANYEQYF | TGTGCCAGCAGCGTAGAGGGGGCAGCGAACTACGAGCAGTACTTC
TRBJ2-3 | . | TRBD1 | TRBV10-2 | CASSSGTGFADTQYF | TGCGCCAGCAGTTCCGGGACAGGGTTTGCAGATACGCAGTATTTT
TRBJ2-7 | once | TRBD1 | TRBV14 | CASSPGQGPYWEQYF | TGTGCCAGCAGCCCGGGACAGGGCCCCTACTGGGAGCAGTACTTC
TRBJ1-4 | . | TRBD1 | TRBV7-6 | CASSLGDRNEKLFF | TGTGCCAGCAGCTTAGGGGACAGAAATGAAAAACTGTTTTTT
TRBJ1-5 | once | . | TRBV19 | CASSPQAGTKNQPQHF | TGTGCCAGTAGTCCCCAAGCCGGGACAAAAAATCAGCCCCAGCATTTT
TRBJ2-7 | . | TRBD1 | TRBV19 | CASSEPGQGIHEQYF | TGTGCCAGTAGTGAGCCGGGACAGGGGATACACGAGCAGTACTTC
TRBJ2-2 | . | TRBD2 | TRBV29-1 | CSVGAGLGTSGISTGELFF | TGCAGCGTTGGGGCAGGGTTAGGGACTAGCGGGATAAGCACCGGGGAGCTGTTTTTT
TRBJ2-1 | . | . | TRBV27 | CASSKGPGSYNEQFF | TGTGCCAGCAGTAAGGGGCCGGGCTCCTACAATGAGCAGTTCTTC
TRBJ2-1 | . | . | TRBV9 | CASSVAGAYNEQFF | TGTGCCAGCAGCGTAGCGGGTGCCTACAATGAGCAGTTCTTC
TRBJ2-7 | . | . | TRBV13 | CASSLRPVAYEQYF | TGTGCCAGCAGCTTAAGGCCAGTGGCCTACGAGCAGTACTTC
TRBJ1-3 | . | . | TRBV7-7 | CASSSGTNSGNTIYF | TGTGCCAGCAGCTCCGGGACAAATTCTGGAAACACCATATATTTT
TRBJ1-2 | . | . | TRBV2 | CASSETRAVQRHGYTF | TGTGCCAGCAGTGAAACACGGGCGGTTCAACGTCATGGCTACACCTTC
TRBJ2-7 | . | . | TRBV12-2 | CASRDRGGSSGSYEQYF | TGTGCAAGTCGCGATCGAGGGGGGAGTAGCGGGAGCTACGAGCAGTACTTC
TRBJ1-3 | . | . | TRBV11-2 | CASSLKGASGNTIYF | TGTGCCAGCAGCTTAAAAGGGGCCTCTGGAAACACCATATATTTT